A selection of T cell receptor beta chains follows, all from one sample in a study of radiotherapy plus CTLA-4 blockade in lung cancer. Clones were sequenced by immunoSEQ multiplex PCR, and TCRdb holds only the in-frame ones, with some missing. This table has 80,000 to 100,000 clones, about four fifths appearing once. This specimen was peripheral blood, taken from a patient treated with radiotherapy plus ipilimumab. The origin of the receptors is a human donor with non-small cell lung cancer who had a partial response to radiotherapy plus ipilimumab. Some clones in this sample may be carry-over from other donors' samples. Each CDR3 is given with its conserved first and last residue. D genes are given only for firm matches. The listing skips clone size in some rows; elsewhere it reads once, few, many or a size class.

CDR3nt: TGCGCCAGCAGCCTAACTGACAGGAAGGTTGAGACCCAGTACTTC
CDR3aa: CASSLTDRKVETQYF
j_gene: TRBJ2-5
v_gene: TRBV4-1
d_gene: NA
abundance: NA

CDR3nt: TGTGCCAGCAGTTTCCCGACCTCGCAACAGGGGCTCGGCTACACCTTC
CDR3aa: CASSFPTSQQGLGYTF
j_gene: TRBJ1-2
v_gene: TRBV28
d_gene: TRBD1
abundance: once

CDR3nt: TGTGCCAGCTCACCTCAAAACACCGGGGAGCTGTTTTTT
CDR3aa: CASSPQNTGELFF
j_gene: TRBJ2-2
v_gene: TRBV18
d_gene: NA
abundance: once

CDR3nt: TGTGCCAGCAGCGTAGATTATAGCAATCAGCCCCAGCATTTT
CDR3aa: CASSVDYSNQPQHF
j_gene: TRBJ1-5
v_gene: TRBV9
d_gene: NA
abundance: NA

CDR3nt: TGCAGTGCAGACAGGATATATGGCTACACCTTC
CDR3aa: CSADRIYGYTF
j_gene: TRBJ1-2
v_gene: TRBV20-1
d_gene: NA
abundance: NA

CDR3nt: TGCGCCAGCAGCCCGCGAGGACAGGGTGCGGCTGAAAAACTGTTTTTT
CDR3aa: CASSPRGQGAAEKLFF
j_gene: TRBJ1-4
v_gene: TRBV5-1
d_gene: TRBD1
abundance: NA

CDR3nt: TGTGCCAGCAGCACCCGGACAGGGGAGATGGATACGCAGTATTTT
CDR3aa: CASSTRTGEMDTQYF
j_gene: TRBJ2-3
v_gene: TRBV7-2
d_gene: TRBD1
abundance: NA

CDR3nt: TGTGCCAGTAGTATCGCGAGGACTAGCGGGAGAAATGAGCAGTTCTTC
CDR3aa: CASSIARTSGRNEQFF
j_gene: TRBJ2-1
v_gene: TRBV19
d_gene: TRBD2
abundance: NA

CDR3nt: TGCGCCAGCAGTGAGTCTCGACAGGGGGCGGCAGATACGCAGTATTTT
CDR3aa: CASSESRQGAADTQYF
j_gene: TRBJ2-3
v_gene: TRBV10-1
d_gene: TRBD1
abundance: NA

CDR3nt: TGTGCCAGCAGTTTGGGGGGGAAGGTTGAAGCTTTCTTT
CDR3aa: CASSLGGKVEAFF
j_gene: TRBJ1-1
v_gene: TRBV28
d_gene: NA
abundance: NA

CDR3nt: TGTGCCAGCAGTATGACAGGGTTAAGACAGCCCCAGCATTTT
CDR3aa: CASSMTGLRQPQHF
j_gene: TRBJ1-5
v_gene: TRBV6-1
d_gene: TRBD1
abundance: NA

CDR3nt: TGTGCCAGCAGCTTAATGCGGGGGGGCGTGGATACGCAGTATTTT
CDR3aa: CASSLMRGGVDTQYF
j_gene: TRBJ2-3
v_gene: TRBV7-9
d_gene: TRBD2
abundance: NA

CDR3nt: TGTGCCAGCAGTTTAAGGGCGGTTGCCTTCGGGGAACTGTTTTTT
CDR3aa: CASSLRAVAFGELFF
j_gene: TRBJ1-4
v_gene: TRBV28
d_gene: NA
abundance: NA

CDR3nt: TGTGCCAGCAGCAGCGCGGGTCAACCTAGCTCTGCGCAGTACTTC
CDR3aa: CASSSAGQPSSAQYF
j_gene: TRBJ2-7
v_gene: TRBV7-8
d_gene: NA
abundance: NA

CDR3nt: TGTGCCAGCAGCCAGCGACAGGGGGCAACCGAAGCTTTCTTT
CDR3aa: CASSQRQGATEAFF
j_gene: TRBJ1-1
v_gene: TRBV28
d_gene: TRBD1
abundance: NA

CDR3nt: TGTGCCAGCAGCTTACGACAGGGTAGGGAAAAACTGTTTTTT
CDR3aa: CASSLRQGREKLFF
j_gene: TRBJ1-4
v_gene: TRBV7-9
d_gene: TRBD1
abundance: NA

CDR3nt: TGTGCCAGCAAACTAGCGGGAGGGTACGAGCAGTACTTC
CDR3aa: CASKLAGGYEQYF
j_gene: TRBJ2-7
v_gene: TRBV27
d_gene: TRBD2
abundance: once

CDR3nt: TGTGCCAGCAGCTCTGGACTAGCGGGAATATCTGAGACCCAGTACTTC
CDR3aa: CASSSGLAGISETQYF
j_gene: TRBJ2-5
v_gene: TRBV9
d_gene: TRBD2
abundance: NA

CDR3nt: TGTGCCAGCAGTTACTCAACAGGGGGGAATGGCTACACCTTC
CDR3aa: CASSYSTGGNGYTF
j_gene: TRBJ1-2
v_gene: TRBV6-6
d_gene: TRBD1
abundance: NA

CDR3nt: TGTGCCAGCAGCCAAACTTCCTACTATGGCTACACCTTC
CDR3aa: CASSQTSYYGYTF
j_gene: TRBJ1-2
v_gene: TRBV11-3
d_gene: NA
abundance: NA

CDR3nt: TGTGCCAGCTCATCGTCGGGTGGCAATCAGCCCCAGCATTTT
CDR3aa: CASSSSGGNQPQHF
j_gene: TRBJ1-5
v_gene: TRBV18
d_gene: NA
abundance: NA

CDR3nt: TGTGCCAGCAGCTTAAGTTCTAACTCCTACGAGCAGTACTTC
CDR3aa: CASSLSSNSYEQYF
j_gene: TRBJ2-7
v_gene: TRBV7-3
d_gene: NA
abundance: NA

CDR3nt: TGTGCCAGCAGCTTAGCGGGCAGGTCCCTGTTCTTC
CDR3aa: CASSLAGRSLFF
j_gene: TRBJ2-1
v_gene: TRBV7-2
d_gene: NA
abundance: NA

CDR3nt: TGTGCCAGCAGGGATTCGGAGGGGGAGCTGTTTTTT
CDR3aa: CASRDSEGELFF
j_gene: TRBJ2-2
v_gene: TRBV6-1
d_gene: NA
abundance: NA

CDR3nt: TGTGCCTCCCGGCCAGGGTCCGATACGCAGTATTTT
CDR3aa: CASRPGSDTQYF
j_gene: TRBJ2-3
v_gene: TRBV30
d_gene: NA
abundance: NA

CDR3nt: TGTGCCAGCAGCTTAGGAGGATTCTATGGTGGCTACACCTTC
CDR3aa: CASSLGGFYGGYTF
j_gene: TRBJ1-2
v_gene: TRBV7-8
d_gene: NA
abundance: once

CDR3nt: TGTGCCAGCAGCGTATCCGGGACAGAATTTGGCTACACCTTC
CDR3aa: CASSVSGTEFGYTF
j_gene: TRBJ1-2
v_gene: TRBV14
d_gene: TRBD1
abundance: NA

CDR3nt: TGCGCCAGCAGCTTGGACAGGGAGGGAGATACGCAGTATTTT
CDR3aa: CASSLDREGDTQYF
j_gene: TRBJ2-3
v_gene: TRBV5-1
d_gene: NA
abundance: NA

CDR3nt: TGTGCCAGCATGAGGACTAGCGGGGACTACGAGCAGTACTTC
CDR3aa: CASMRTSGDYEQYF
j_gene: TRBJ2-7
v_gene: TRBV2
d_gene: TRBD2
abundance: NA

CDR3nt: TGTGCCAGCAGGCCTAGGGGGAACACTGAAGCTTTCTTT
CDR3aa: CASRPRGNTEAFF
j_gene: TRBJ1-1
v_gene: TRBV5-8
d_gene: NA
abundance: NA

CDR3nt: TGTGCCAGCAGCCAAGTGGTTCAGGGGTCCTACGAGCAGTACTTC
CDR3aa: CASSQVVQGSYEQYF
j_gene: TRBJ2-7
v_gene: TRBV5-5
d_gene: NA
abundance: few

CDR3nt: TGCGCCAGCAGCCAATCTTTGACAGCCCTTTACGAGCAGTACTTC
CDR3aa: CASSQSLTALYEQYF
j_gene: TRBJ2-7
v_gene: TRBV4-1
d_gene: NA
abundance: NA

CDR3nt: TGTGCCAGCAGCCCGGACAGAAACAATCAGCCCCAGCATTTT
CDR3aa: CASSPDRNNQPQHF
j_gene: TRBJ1-5
v_gene: TRBV7-2
d_gene: NA
abundance: NA

CDR3nt: TGTGCCAGCAAGTGGGACTTTAGCACAGATACGCAGTATTTT
CDR3aa: CASKWDFSTDTQYF
j_gene: TRBJ2-3
v_gene: TRBV5-4
d_gene: NA
abundance: NA

CDR3nt: TGCGCCAGCAGCCAATATTACAACGGACAGGAACCTTACGAGCAGTACTTC
CDR3aa: CASSQYYNGQEPYEQYF
j_gene: TRBJ2-7
v_gene: TRBV4-1
d_gene: TRBD1
abundance: NA

CDR3nt: TGTGCCAGCAGCTTTGGCGGGATTTCCTACGAGCAGTACTTC
CDR3aa: CASSFGGISYEQYF
j_gene: TRBJ2-7
v_gene: TRBV7-2
d_gene: NA
abundance: NA

CDR3nt: TGTGCCAGCAGTGATCCAGGGGCAAGTCAGCCCCAGCATTTT
CDR3aa: CASSDPGASQPQHF
j_gene: TRBJ1-5
v_gene: TRBV6-5
d_gene: NA
abundance: NA

CDR3nt: TGCGCCAGCAGCTTGGCAGGTAACAGGGGGCCAGATACGCAGTATTTT
CDR3aa: CASSLAGNRGPDTQYF
j_gene: TRBJ2-3
v_gene: TRBV5-1
d_gene: TRBD1
abundance: NA

CDR3nt: TGTGCCAGTACCCCGCCGGGGATTGCTTATGGCTACACCTTC
CDR3aa: CASTPPGIAYGYTF
j_gene: TRBJ1-2
v_gene: TRBV19
d_gene: NA
abundance: NA

CDR3nt: TGTGCCAGCAGTTTTAGAGGGACATGGACACCCCTCCACTTT
CDR3aa: CASSFRGTWTPLHF
j_gene: TRBJ1-6
v_gene: TRBV28
d_gene: NA
abundance: once

CDR3nt: TGTGCCAGTAGTGCGGGACGCACTGAAGCTTTCTTT
CDR3aa: CASSAGRTEAFF
j_gene: TRBJ1-1
v_gene: TRBV19
d_gene: NA
abundance: many

CDR3nt: TGCGCCAGCAGCCGAGCAGGGATCGATTCACCCCTCCACTTT
CDR3aa: CASSRAGIDSPLHF
j_gene: TRBJ1-6
v_gene: TRBV4-3
d_gene: NA
abundance: NA

CDR3nt: TGTGCCAGCACCCCGGGACTGCTGAACACCGGGGAGCTGTTTTTT
CDR3aa: CASTPGLLNTGELFF
j_gene: TRBJ2-2
v_gene: TRBV9
d_gene: NA
abundance: NA

CDR3nt: TGTGCCAGCAGTTACGGGGCGGGAGAGGGTGGCTACACCTTC
CDR3aa: CASSYGAGEGGYTF
j_gene: TRBJ1-2
v_gene: TRBV6-5
d_gene: NA
abundance: NA